What follows describes a single TCR beta chain. The antigen is not known. It was with 60 Vbeta and 13 Jbeta primers that the PCR ran. Source study methods: In a later analysis, the count reached 76 million or so unique TCR beta chains, with around 10 million shared. Generated by immunoSEQ multiplex PCR, the TCRdb table keeps only in-frame clones and is missing some. That table furnishes V, J and clone size, whereas the DNA furnished D and trimming. The table has about 180,000 clones, approximately 73% seen once. The data belong to a study of cytomegalovirus exposure and HLA in healthy donors. The study, taken as a whole, reports: Several of the most significant clusters were apparently associated with common viral pathogens in a later analysis. Sequencing likely generated an artifact that appeared as a cluster of highly shared sequence variants.

The V end lost 7 bases, the J end lost 3 bases, and 10 bases lay between the germline ends. The CDR3 contains 12 residues. Germline CDR1 is SNHLY and CDR2 is FYNNEI. Donors were nominally healthy when sampled, though unrecorded immune exposures were likely. Sequencing input: PBMCs. This receptor was obtained from a woman aged 25 to 45 in good health and CMV-seropositive. V usage is TRBV2 and J usage is TRBJ2-7; D gene unclear. The CDR3 protein is CASKRQDYEQYF. The CDR3 coding sequence is TGTGCCAGCAAACGGCAGGACTACGAGCAGTACTTC.